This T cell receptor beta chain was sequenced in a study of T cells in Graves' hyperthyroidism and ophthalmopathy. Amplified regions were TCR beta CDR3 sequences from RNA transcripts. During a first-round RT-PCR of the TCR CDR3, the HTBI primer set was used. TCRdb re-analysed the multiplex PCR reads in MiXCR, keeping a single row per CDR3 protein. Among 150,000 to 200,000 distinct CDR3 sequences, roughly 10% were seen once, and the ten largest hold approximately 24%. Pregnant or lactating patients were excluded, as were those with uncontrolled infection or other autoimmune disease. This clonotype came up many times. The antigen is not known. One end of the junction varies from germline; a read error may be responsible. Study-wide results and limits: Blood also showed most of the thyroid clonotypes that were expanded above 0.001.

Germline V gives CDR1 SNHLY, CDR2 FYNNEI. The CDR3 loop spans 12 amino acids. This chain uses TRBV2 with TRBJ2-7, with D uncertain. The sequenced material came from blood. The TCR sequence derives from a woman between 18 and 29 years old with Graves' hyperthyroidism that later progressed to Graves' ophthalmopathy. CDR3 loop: CASGDTSYEQYF. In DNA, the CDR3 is TGTGCCAGCGGTGACACATCCTACGAGCAGTACTTC.